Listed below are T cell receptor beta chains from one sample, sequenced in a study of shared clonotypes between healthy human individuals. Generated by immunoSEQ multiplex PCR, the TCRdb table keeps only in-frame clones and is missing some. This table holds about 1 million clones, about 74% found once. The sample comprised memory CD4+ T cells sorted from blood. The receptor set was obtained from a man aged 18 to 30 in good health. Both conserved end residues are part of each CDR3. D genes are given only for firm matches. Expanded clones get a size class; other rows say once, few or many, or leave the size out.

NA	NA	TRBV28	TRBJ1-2	CASSDTVNYGYTF	TGTGCCAGCAGTGATACAGTTAACTATGGCTACACCTTC
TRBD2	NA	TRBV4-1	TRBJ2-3	CASSQDRELSGRATDTQYF	TGCGCCAGCAGCCAAGATAGGGAGCTGAGCGGGAGGGCAACAGATACGCAGTATTTT
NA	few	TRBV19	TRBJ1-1	CASSMVNTEAFF	TGTGCCAGTAGTATGGTGAACACTGAAGCTTTCTTT
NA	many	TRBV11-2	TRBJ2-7	CASSQRSEGNEQYF	TGTGCCAGCAGCCAGAGGTCGGAAGGGAACGAGCAGTACTTC
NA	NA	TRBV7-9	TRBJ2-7	CASSFLGYPYGQYF	TGTGCCAGCAGCTTCCTGGGATACCCCTACGGGCAGTACTTC
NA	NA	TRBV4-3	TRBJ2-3	CASSQGGRGDTQYF	TGCGCCAGCAGCCAGGGAGGCAGGGGTGATACGCAGTATTTT
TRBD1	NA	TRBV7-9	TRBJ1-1	CASSFGGAPGQGPREAFF	TGTGCCAGCAGCTTCGGCGGGGCCCCGGGACAGGGGCCACGAGAAGCTTTCTTT
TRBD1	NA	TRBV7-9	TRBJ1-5	CASSGTGALNQPQHF	TGTGCCAGCAGCGGGACAGGGGCCCTTAATCAGCCCCAGCATTTT
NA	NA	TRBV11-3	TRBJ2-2	CASQAASANTGELFF	TGTGCCAGCCAGGCAGCGTCCGCGAACACCGGGGAGCTGTTTTTT
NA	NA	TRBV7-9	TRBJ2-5	CASSPQGETQYF	TGTGCCAGCAGCCCTCAGGGGGAGACCCAGTACTTC
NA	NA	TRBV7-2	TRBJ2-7	CASSSKRATNYEQYF	TGTGCCAGCAGCAGTAAACGGGCGACTAACTACGAGCAGTACTTC
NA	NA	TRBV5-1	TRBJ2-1	CASSLAPGPHNSYNEQFF	TGCGCCAGCAGCTTGGCCCCAGGCCCCCACAACTCCTACAATGAGCAGTTCTTC
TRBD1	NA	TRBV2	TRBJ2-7	CATGTGRSEQYF	TGTGCCACCGGGACAGGGAGAAGCGAGCAGTACTTC
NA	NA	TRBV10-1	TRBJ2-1	CASSEGRLGEQFF	TGCGCCAGCAGCGAGGGCCGTCTGGGTGAGCAGTTCTTC
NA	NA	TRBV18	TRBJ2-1	CASSPPVRQGNYNEQFF	TGTGCCAGCTCACCACCGGTGCGCCAGGGGAACTACAATGAGCAGTTCTTC
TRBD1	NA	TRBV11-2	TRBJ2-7	CASSSPEQGAYEQYF	TGTGCCAGCAGCTCACCGGAACAGGGGGCATACGAGCAGTACTTC
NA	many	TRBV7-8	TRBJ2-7	CASSYGQTRSSYEQYF	TGTGCCAGCAGCTACGGACAGACAAGGAGCTCCTACGAGCAGTACTTC
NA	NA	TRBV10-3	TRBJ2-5	CAISESNVPQETQYF	TGTGCCATCAGTGAGTCTAACGTACCACAAGAGACCCAGTACTTC
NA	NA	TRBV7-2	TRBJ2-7	CASSRDRTYEQYF	TGTGCCAGCAGCCGGGACCGAACCTACGAGCAGTACTTC
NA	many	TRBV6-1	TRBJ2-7	CASSEAGGGGSYEQYF	TGTGCCAGCAGTGAAGCGGGAGGGGGCGGTTCCTACGAGCAGTACTTC
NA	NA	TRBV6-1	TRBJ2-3	CASRTSGHTDTQYF	TGTGCCAGTCGCACGTCCGGGCACACAGATACGCAGTATTTT
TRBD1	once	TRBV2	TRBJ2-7	CASNRDRGLYEQYF	TGTGCCAGCAATCGGGACAGGGGGCTTTACGAGCAGTACTTC
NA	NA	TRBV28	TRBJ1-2	CASTESNYGYTF	TGTGCCAGCACCGAAAGCAACTATGGCTACACCTTC
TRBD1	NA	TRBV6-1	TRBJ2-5	CASHRGIGETQYF	TGTGCCAGCCACAGGGGGATTGGAGAGACCCAGTACTTC
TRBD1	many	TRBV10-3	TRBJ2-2	CAIRGGSTNTGELFF	TGTGCCATCAGAGGGGGCAGTACGAACACCGGGGAGCTGTTTTTT
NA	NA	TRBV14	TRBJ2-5	CASSHGGLSQETQYF	TGTGCCAGCAGCCACGGTGGGCTGTCACAAGAGACCCAGTACTTC
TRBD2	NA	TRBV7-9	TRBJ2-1	CASKMAGGTLNNEQFF	TGTGCCAGCAAAATGGCGGGGGGGACTCTTAACAATGAGCAGTTCTTC
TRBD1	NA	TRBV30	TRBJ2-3	CAWSVSDRKWQEYF	TGTGCCTGGAGTGTCTCGGACAGGAAATGGCAGGAGTATTTT